This is a list of T cell receptor beta chains from one sample in a study of cytomegalovirus exposure and HLA in healthy donors. The protocol was immunoSEQ multiplex PCR, while the TCRdb copy is restricted to in-frame clones and leaves out a portion. The data show 45,000 to 70,000 clones, about 82% seen once. The sample consisted of PBMCs. These receptors were obtained from a man aged 25 to 45 in good health and CMV-seronegative. CDR3s include the opening cysteine and the closing phenylalanine or tryptophan. The order of the fields is CDR3 protein, D gene, CDR3 length, V gene. A D gene is named only where the DNA matches it firmly.

CASSRRTGSSYEQYF	-	15	TRBV4-1
CASSLRLAGGPEQYF	TRBD2	15	TRBV27
CASSFSSSSNQPQHF	-	15	TRBV28
CASSLGGLAGGVDEQFF	TRBD2	17	TRBV5-4
CASSQEPNSNREAFF	-	15	TRBV4-1
CSVRLTVNTEAFF	-	13	TRBV29-1
CASSPAGADNEKLFF	-	15	TRBV7-6
CASSKQGARGEKLFF	TRBD1	15	TRBV2
CASSQIQGTSGSQYF	TRBD1	15	TRBV18
CASSSRDRGTEAFF	TRBD1	14	TRBV5-1
CASRQKQGPNYGYTF	-	15	TRBV19
CASSLELVSSYNEQFF	-	16	TRBV5-6
CSSSFLSEKLFF	-	12	TRBV7-9
CASSLMGQANYGYTF	TRBD1	15	TRBV7-2
CASSKTEANTEAFF	-	14	TRBV2
CASSQDGGGRRTDTQYF	TRBD2	17	TRBV4-2
CASSPVAGSGNTIYF	-	15	TRBV11-3
CASSLYRDRGRKDYGYTF	TRBD1	18	TRBV28
CASKTELNEKLFF	-	13	TRBV2
CASSQDRTNYGYTF	-	14	TRBV5-4
CASSQASGLGAFVKLFF	-	17	TRBV4-1
CASSSGTGGNGYTF	TRBD1	14	TRBV5-1
CASSQAGTINTEAFF	-	15	TRBV4-2
CASSPGEGGGYEQYF	TRBD1	15	TRBV5-1
CAWSTSGGYEQYF	TRBD2	13	TRBV30
CSVVLSAGVQWNEQFF	TRBD2	16	TRBV29-1
CASSFGEYRGDFRGQYYEQYF	-	21	TRBV13
CASSGRTGLNYGYTF	TRBD1	15	TRBV7-2
CASSLGTQGGELFF	-	14	TRBV5-1
CASSELAGGLPRYPPNEQFF	TRBD2	20	TRBV5-1
CASSQGGTSGGAGTQYF	TRBD2	17	TRBV7-2
CASSEFETDNYGYTF	-	15	TRBV2
CASSFKRQTRTGELFF	-	16	TRBV27
CASSELARMGNNSPLHF	-	17	TRBV6-1
CASSFSQETQYF	-	12	TRBV5-1
CASSPYRGREQFF	TRBD1	13	TRBV27
CASSFSPRGSYNEQFF	-	16	TRBV7-2
CASSVARTGVRGDTGELFF	TRBD1	19	TRBV9
CASSYNRVSYNSPLHF	-	16	TRBV7-2
CASSPGTGPYEQYF	TRBD1	14	TRBV13
CAWRLAGGLDYFNEQFF	TRBD2	17	TRBV30
CAWMSGQGSSGAFF	TRBD1	14	TRBV30
CASSQGGLASVDEQFF	TRBD2	16	TRBV4-3
CASTPDFAATNEKLFF	-	16	TRBV2
CASSRLAGISNQPQHF	-	16	TRBV6-6
CASRAGTENSPLHF	TRBD1	14	TRBV28
CASSLPYTTGGGDEQFF	TRBD1	17	TRBV28
CATSRRQSTEAFF	-	13	TRBV15
CASSWDTTLNEQFF	-	14	TRBV5-8
CASSQSGKGNYGYTF	-	15	TRBV4-2
CASSLAGGRGETQYF	TRBD2	15	TRBV25-1